A single sample gave rise to the 9 T cell receptor beta chains below, sequenced in a study of cytomegalovirus exposure and HLA in healthy donors. PCR used 60 Vbeta primers and 13 Jbeta primers. The repertoire was sequenced with immunoSEQ multiplex PCR; TCRdb's copy has only in-frame clones and lacks some. The repertoire has about 130,000 clones, roughly 63% of them found once; the top ten carry roughly 1.6%. Sequenced input: PBMCs. These receptors all stem from a man aged 25 to 40 in good health and CMV-seropositive.

V and J are TRBV19 and TRBJ1-1; no definite D call. Germline V CDR1 and CDR2: LNHDA, SQIVND (reference sequence). V shed 0 bases and J shed 0 bases, with 14 bases lying between them. The CDR3 sequence is 17 residues long. As DNA, the CDR3 is TGTGCCAGTAGTATAGACAGGCCACTTCTTCTGAACACTGAAGCTTTCTTT. Amino acid sequence: CASSIDRPLLLNTEAFF.

For the CDR3, the DNA is TGTGCCAGCAGCTTGGTCTTGGGCCCTCGACGTAACAGAAACACCGGGGAGCTGTTTTTT. As protein: CASSLVLGPRRNRNTGELFF. The gene calls are TRBV5-5 and TRBJ2-2, with D hard to call. Germline V CDR1 and CDR2: SGHKS, YYEKEE (reference sequence). V dropped 0 bases and J dropped 2 bases, with 23 bases sitting between them. The CDR3 contains 20 residues.

This chain links TRBV28 with TRBJ1-2, with no clear D. Germline values: CDR1 MDHEN, CDR2 SYDVKM. CDR3 length: 12 residues. Trimming took off 6 bases at V and 8 bases at J, with 13 bases between the two ends. CDR3 DNA: TGTGCCAGCAGCTCAGCTGGGAGCGGCTACACCTTC. It translates to CASSSAGSGYTF.

The sample holds one count of this clone. The J gene is TRBJ2-3, the V gene TRBV11-2, with a weak D call TRBD2 (5 bases). The CDR3 totals 14 residues. V lost 11 bases and J lost 4, with 19 bases in between. Germline CDR1 SGHAT, CDR2 FQNNGV. This chain's CDR3 is CASRYFGGADTQYF. CDR3 bases: TGTGCCTCACGTTATTTCGGAGGCGCAGATACGCAGTATTTT. The whole variable domain, filled in from reference TRBV11-2 and TRBJ2-3, reads EAGVAQSPRYKIIEKRQSVAFWCNPISGHATLYWYQQILGQGPKLLIQFQNNGVVDDSQLPKDRFSAERLKGVDSTLKIQPAKLEDSAVYLCASRYFGGADTQYFGPGTRLTVL.

This chain joins TRBV6-5 and TRBJ2-1; 11 bases map to TRBD2. The junction had 2 bases not matched to a gene; V was cut back by 0 bases and J by 4 bases. This CDR3 has 16 residues. The germline V gene has CDR1 MNHEY and CDR2 SVGAGI. This CDR3 is CASSYSGTSGYNEQFF. CDR3 coding DNA: TGTGCCAGCAGTTACTCGGGGACTAGCGGTTACAATGAGCAGTTCTTC.

J is TRBJ2-5 and V is TRBV9, with TRBD2 matching over 13 bases. V gave up 4 bases and J gave up 5 bases; unmatched junction bases: 8. There are 16 residues in the CDR3. The germline gives CDR1 SGDLS, CDR2 YYNGEE. The CDR3 reads CASSPWTSGGGETQYF. In nucleotides, the CDR3 is TGTGCCAGCAGCCCATGGACTAGCGGGGGAGGGGAGACCCAGTACTTC.

The rearrangement joins TRBV5-1 to TRBJ2-7; 8 bases agree with TRBD1. This CDR3 spans 15 amino acids. The junction had 7 bases not matched to a gene; V was cut back by 3 bases and J by 2 bases. CDR1 and CDR2 from the germline V gene are SGHRS and YFSETQ. The CDR3 DNA sequence: TGCGCCAGCAGCTCCGAGACAGGGGCAGCCTACGAGCAGTACTTC. Its translation: CASSSETGAAYEQYF. The full variable domain, completed using reference TRBV5-1 and TRBJ2-7, is KAGVTQTPRYLIKTRGQQVTLSCSPISGHRSVSWYQQTPGQGLQFLFEYFSETQRNKGNFPGRFSGRQFSNSRSEMNVSTLELGDSALYLCASSSETGAAYEQYFGPGTRLTVT.

This clone occurred a few times. The chain is built from TRBV18 and TRBJ1-1; tentatively, D is TRBD1 (5 bases). CDR1 is KGHSH and CDR2 is LQKENI in the germline V gene. With 0 bases removed from V and 7 bases from J, the gap between germline ends came to 15 bases. The CDR3 has 15 amino acids. CDR3 in DNA: TGTGCCAGCTCACCACCTACGGGCCGGGGGAGTGAAGCTTTCTTT. Residues: CASSPPTGRGSEAFF.

This clone occurred once. The rearrangement joins TRBV5-4 to TRBJ1-2; 9 bases map to TRBD1. The junction had 1 base not matched to a gene; V was cut back by 1 base and J by 6 bases. The CDR3 covers 13 residues. From germline, CDR1 is SGHNT and CDR2 YYREEE (reference sequence). The CDR3 sequence: CASSLTGGDGYTF. The CDR3 DNA reads TGTGCCAGCAGCTTGACAGGGGGCGATGGCTACACCTTC. Full variable domain (outside the CDR3, taken from reference TRBV5-4 and TRBJ1-2): ETGVTQSPTHLIKTRGQQVTLRCSSQSGHNTVSWYQQALGQGPQFIFQYYREEENGRGNFPPRFSGLQFPNYSSELNVNALELDDSALYLCASSLTGGDGYTFGSGTRLTVV.